One sample yielded the 12 T cell receptor beta chains listed below, sequenced in a study of T cells in Graves' hyperthyroidism and ophthalmopathy. The investigators amplified TCR beta CDR3 regions from RNA transcripts. First-round RT-PCR of the TCR CDR3 relied on the HTBI primer set. TCRdb recomputed calls from the multiplex PCR reads with MiXCR, one row per CDR3 protein. Counted here are about 400,000 distinct CDR3 sequences, more than 13% occurring once; the ten biggest clones make up approximately 27%. Sequencing was carried out using blood. All receptors derive from a man between 50 and 59 years old with Graves' ophthalmopathy.

The table lists this clonotype with many counts. The V call is TRBV6-5, the J call TRBJ1-2; D gene unclear. Trimming shortened V by 0 bases and J by 7 bases, and 15 bases separated the two germline ends. The CDR3 length is 15 residues. The V gene's germline CDR1 is MNHEY and CDR2 SVGAGI. CDR3 coding DNA: TGTGCCAGCAGTTACTCAATAGGGTTAGAAGGTGGCTACACCTTC. The encoded protein is CASSYSIGLEGGYTF.

This clonotype came up many times. The CDR3 DNA reads as TGCGCCAGCAGCTCCAAGGAACAAGGGAAGAAACTGTTTTTT. Translation: CASSSKEQGKKLFF. The chain couples TRBV5-1 to TRBJ1-4; D is unresolved. The CDR3 is 14 amino acids. With 3 bases removed from V and 11 bases from J, the gap between germline ends came to 17 bases. Germline loops: CDR1 SGHRS, CDR2 YFSETQ.

This chain uses TRBV4-2 with TRBJ2-1; 8 bases align to TRBD1. Germline V gene lookup returns CDR1 LGHNA and CDR2 YNFKEQ. The J segment lost 4 bases and the V segment lost 2 bases, leaving 7 bases of the junction unmatched. This CDR3 comprises 16 residues. As DNA, the CDR3 is TGTGCCAGCAGCCAATTTGACAGGGGAGATTACAATGAGCAGTTCTTC. Protein: CASSQFDRGDYNEQFF.

This clonotype was found many times. The V and J genes are TRBV29-1 and TRBJ1-1; 9 bases map to TRBD1. Germline CDR1 SQVTM, CDR2 ANQGSEA. The CDR3 totals 13 residues. After removal of 6 bases from V and 5 bases from J, the junction contained 7 bases not matched to a gene. The CDR3 spells CSVARQGETEAFF. The CDR3 nucleotides read TGCAGCGTCGCTCGACAGGGGGAAACTGAAGCTTTCTTT.

With regard to this clonotype: A much larger clone differs by one base, so this may be a read error. The chain links TRBV27 to TRBJ2-1; D gene unclear. Germline V lookup: CDR1 MNHEY, CDR2 SMNVEV (reference sequence). Trimming cost V 5 bases and J 10 bases, with 21 bases left between them. The length of the CDR3 is 15 residues. The CDR3 loop is CASSPPSVPGHEQFF. The CDR3 region has the DNA TGTGCCAGCAGTCCCCCCTCGGTCCCAGGTCACGAGCAGTTCTTC.

As for this clonotype: A much larger clone lies a single base off, so this may be a read error. In DNA, the CDR3 is TGCAGTGCTAGTGGGGGGTTGCGGGAGAGTAAAGAGCAGTACTTC. Translating gives CSASGGLRESKEQYF. The chain has TRBV20-1 and TRBJ2-7; 7 positions match TRBD2. Germline V gene sequence: CDR1 DFQATT, CDR2 SNEGSKA (reference sequence). CDR3 length: 15 residues. V trimming: 3 bases; J trimming: 7 bases; junction bases outside the gene matches: 15.

This clonotype was detected ten times or more. The V call is TRBV7-6, the J call TRBJ2-5; 7 nucleotides agree with TRBD1. J gave up 13 bases and V 3 bases, and 5 bases lay outside the gene matches. In germline, CDR1 is SGHVS, CDR2 FNYEAQ. This CDR3 spans 11 amino acids. DNA of the CDR3: TGTGCCAGCAGCTTTACAGGGGAACTGTACTTC. Translation: CASSFTGELYF.

This clonotype has ten or more counts. This chain connects TRBV30 to TRBJ1-2; D possibly corresponds to TRBD1 (5 bases). The CDR3 extends over 14 amino acids. CDR1 is GTSNPN, CDR2 SVGIG, per germline (reference sequence). Trimming stripped 1 base from V and 0 bases from J, with 9 bases between. The CDR3 sequence: CAWSERGANYGYTF. As DNA, the CDR3 is TGTGCCTGGAGTGAAAGGGGAGCTAACTATGGCTACACCTTC.

This clonotype was detected many times. The chain joins TRBV3-1 to TRBJ2-7; 8 bases agree with TRBD2. This CDR3 has 14 amino acids. V shed 0 bases and J 8 bases; nucleotides not matched to a gene: 6. The V gene's germline CDR1 is LGHDT and CDR2 YNNKEL (reference sequence). The CDR3 DNA sequence: TGTGCCAGCAGCCAAGATGGCGGGAGGAGGAAGCAGTACTTC. Protein sequence: CASSQDGGRRKQYF.

This rearrangement joins TRBV27 to TRBJ2-2; 11 bases align to TRBD2. Germline values: CDR1 MNHEY, CDR2 SMNVEV (reference sequence). V shed 0 bases and J 9 bases; nucleotides not matched to a gene: 6. There are 16 residues in the CDR3. This CDR3 is CASSLSGLAEWRELFF. CDR3 bases: TGTGCCAGCAGTTTATCGGGACTAGCGGAATGGCGGGAGCTGTTTTTT.

As regards this clonotype: The conserved phenylalanine or tryptophan is not found at the CDR3 terminus, so this likely reflects a read error. The chain uses TRBV5-1 and TRBJ1-2; the match to TRBD1 covers 7 bases. The germline CDR1 and CDR2 sequences are SGHRS and YFSETQ. V dropped 4 bases and J dropped 7; count of bases not matched to a gene: 7. This CDR3 region has 13 residues. For the CDR3, the DNA is TGCGCCAGCAGCAACGACAGGGTTGGTGGCTACACCTCC. Protein: CASSNDRVGGYTS.

The V call is TRBV19, the J call TRBJ2-1; possibly TRBD2 for D (5 bases). The CDR3 extends over 14 amino acids. Trimming pared 0 bases from V and 4 bases from J, leaving 7 bases between. CDR1 and CDR2 (germline): LNHDA, SQIVND (reference sequence). CDR3 in DNA: TGTGCCAGTAGTATAGAATCGGGATACAATGAGCAGTTCTTC. Its translation: CASSIESGYNEQFF. The variable domain in full, completed from reference TRBV19 and TRBJ2-1, reads DGGITQSPKYLFRKEGQNVTLSCEQNLNHDAMYWYRQDPGQGLRLIYYSQIVNDFQKGDIAEGYSVSREKKESFPLTVTSAQKNPTAFYLCASSIESGYNEQFFGPGTRLTVL.